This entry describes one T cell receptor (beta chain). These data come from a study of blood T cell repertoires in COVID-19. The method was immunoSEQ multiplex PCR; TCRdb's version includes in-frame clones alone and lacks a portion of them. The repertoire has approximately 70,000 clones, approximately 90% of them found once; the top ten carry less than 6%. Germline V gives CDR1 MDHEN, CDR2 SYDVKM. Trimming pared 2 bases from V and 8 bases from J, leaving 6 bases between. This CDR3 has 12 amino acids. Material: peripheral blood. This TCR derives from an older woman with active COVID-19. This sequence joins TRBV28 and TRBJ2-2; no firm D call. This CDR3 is CASSLRLGELFF. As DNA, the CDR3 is TGTGCCAGCAGTTTACGTTTGGGGGAGCTGTTTTTT.